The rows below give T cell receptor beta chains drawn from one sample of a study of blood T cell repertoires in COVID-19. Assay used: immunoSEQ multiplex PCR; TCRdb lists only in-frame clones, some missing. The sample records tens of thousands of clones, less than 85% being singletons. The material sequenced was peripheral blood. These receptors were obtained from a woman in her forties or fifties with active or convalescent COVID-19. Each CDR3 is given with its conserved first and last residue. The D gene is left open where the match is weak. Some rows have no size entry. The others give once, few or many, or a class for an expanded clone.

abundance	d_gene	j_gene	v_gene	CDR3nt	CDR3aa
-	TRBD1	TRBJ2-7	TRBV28	TGTGCCAGCAGGCTGGACAGGACCTACGAGCAGTACTTC	CASRLDRTYEQYF
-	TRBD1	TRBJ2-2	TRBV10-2	TGCGCCAGCATCGTGGGGACAGGGGGTCCCGGGGAGCTGTTTTTT	CASIVGTGGPGELFF
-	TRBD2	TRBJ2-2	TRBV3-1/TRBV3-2	TGTGCCAGCAAGGGACGGGCTAGCGGGAGTGCCCGCCAAAACACCGGGGAGCTGTTTTTT	CASKGRASGSARQNTGELFF
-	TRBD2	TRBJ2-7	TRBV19	TGTGCCAGTAGTATCCAGGCTAGCGGGAATTTGGCCTACGAGCAGTACTTC	CASSIQASGNLAYEQYF
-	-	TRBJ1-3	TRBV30	TGTGCCTGGAGTGTACACAGCTCTGGAAACACCATATATTTT	CAWSVHSSGNTIYF
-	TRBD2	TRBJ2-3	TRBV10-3	TGTGCCATCAGGCCCTCGAGCGGGAGAGGAATAGATACGCAGTATTTT	CAIRPSSGRGIDTQYF
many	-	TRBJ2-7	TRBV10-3	TGTGCCATCAGTGAAGGCAAGAGGGGACTCGGGGAGCAGTACTTC	CAISEGKRGLGEQYF
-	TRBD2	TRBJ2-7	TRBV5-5	TGTGCCAGCAGCTTTTTGGCTAGCGGATCCTACGAGCAGTACTTC	CASSFLASGSYEQYF
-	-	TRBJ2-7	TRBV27	TGTGCCAGCAGTTTCGGTTCCAGCGCGACCTACGAGCAGTACTTC	CASSFGSSATYEQYF
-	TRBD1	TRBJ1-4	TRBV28	TGTGCCAGCAGTTTGGCCGGGACAGGGGGTGAAAAACTGTTTTTT	CASSLAGTGGEKLFF
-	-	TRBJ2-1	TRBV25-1	TGTGCCAGCAGTGAAGCAGGGTTGAAGTTCTTC	CASSEAGLKFF
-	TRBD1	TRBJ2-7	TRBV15	TGTGCCACCAGCAGAGAACGGACAGGGTCCTACGAGCAGTACTTC	CATSRERTGSYEQYF
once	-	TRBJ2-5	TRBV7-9	TGTGCCAGCAGCTTCGGCGGGACAGAGACCCAGTACTTC	CASSFGGTETQYF
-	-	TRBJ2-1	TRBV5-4	TGTGCCAGCCAAAGTGCGGCCGACTATGAGCAGTTCTTC	CASQSAADYEQFF
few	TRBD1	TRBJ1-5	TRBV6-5	TGTGCCAGCAGTTACTCGGACAGGGACGTGGATCAGCCCCAGCATTTT	CASSYSDRDVDQPQHF